This TCR beta chain was observed in a study of Graves' ophthalmopathy and Graves' hyperthyroidism. RNA transcripts provided the template for amplifying TCR beta CDR3 regions. Second-round multiplex PCR followed a first-round RT-PCR using HTBI primers. TCRdb recomputed calls from the multiplex PCR reads with MiXCR, one row per CDR3 protein. The data contain around 670,000 distinct CDR3 sequences, 35% to 50% of them singletons. The CDR3 runs 17 residues. V shed 0 bases, J shed 4 bases, and the junction held 8 bases outside the gene matches. Germline V gene data show CDR1 as SEHNR and CDR2 as FQNEAQ (reference sequence). The sample holds a few counts of this clonotype.

This clonotype was obtained from an adult man with Graves' ophthalmopathy. This chain uses TRBV7-9 with TRBJ2-2, with 7 bases identical to TRBD1. Specimen: peripheral blood. CDR3 in DNA: TGTGCCAGCAGCTTAGCGATAGGGACAGAATTCACCGGGGAGCTGTTTTTT. Encoded protein: CASSLAIGTEFTGELFF.